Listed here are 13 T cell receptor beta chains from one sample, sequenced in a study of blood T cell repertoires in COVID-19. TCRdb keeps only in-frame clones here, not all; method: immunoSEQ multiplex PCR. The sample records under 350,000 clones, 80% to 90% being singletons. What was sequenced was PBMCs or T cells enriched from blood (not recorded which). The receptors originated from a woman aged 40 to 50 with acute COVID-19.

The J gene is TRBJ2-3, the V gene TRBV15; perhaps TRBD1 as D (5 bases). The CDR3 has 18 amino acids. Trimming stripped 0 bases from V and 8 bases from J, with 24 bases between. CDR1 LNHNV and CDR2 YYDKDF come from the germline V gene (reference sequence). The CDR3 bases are TGTGCCACCAGCAGAGAACCCCAGTCTGAAGTTGCACAGGTTACGCAGTATTTT. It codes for CATSREPQSEVAQVTQYF.

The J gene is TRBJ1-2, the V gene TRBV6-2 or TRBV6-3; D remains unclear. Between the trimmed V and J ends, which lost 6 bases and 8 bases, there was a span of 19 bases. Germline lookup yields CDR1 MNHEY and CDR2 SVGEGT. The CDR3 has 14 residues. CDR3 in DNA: TGTGCCAGCAGCGAAGTAGTCCCTGGTTTGGGCTACACCTTC. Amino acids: CASSEVVPGLGYTF.

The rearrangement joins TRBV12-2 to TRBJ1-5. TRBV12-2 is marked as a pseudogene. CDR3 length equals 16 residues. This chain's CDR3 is CASRLVVGGSNQPQHF. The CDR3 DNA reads TGTGCAAGTCGCTTAGTGGTAGGAGGTAGCAATCAGCCCCAGCATTTT.

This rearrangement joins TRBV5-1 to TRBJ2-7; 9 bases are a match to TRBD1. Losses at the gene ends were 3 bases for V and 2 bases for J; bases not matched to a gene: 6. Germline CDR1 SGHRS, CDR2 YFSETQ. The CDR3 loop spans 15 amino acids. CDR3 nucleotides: TGCGCCAGCAGCTCGACCAGGACAGGGGCCTACGAGCAGTACTTC. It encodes CASSSTRTGAYEQYF.

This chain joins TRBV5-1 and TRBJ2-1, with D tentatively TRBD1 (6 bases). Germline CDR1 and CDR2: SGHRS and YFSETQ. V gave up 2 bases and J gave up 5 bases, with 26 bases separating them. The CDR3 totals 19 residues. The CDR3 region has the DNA TGCGCCAGCAGCTTATATAACAGACGAACAGGGAAAGTGAACAATGAGCAGTTCTTC. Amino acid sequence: CASSLYNRRTGKVNNEQFF.

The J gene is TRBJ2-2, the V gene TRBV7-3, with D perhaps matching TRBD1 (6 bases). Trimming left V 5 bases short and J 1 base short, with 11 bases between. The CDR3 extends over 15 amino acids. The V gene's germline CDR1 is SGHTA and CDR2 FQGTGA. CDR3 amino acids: CASSPQTGNTGELFF. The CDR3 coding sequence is TGTGCCAGCAGCCCCCAGACAGGGAACACCGGGGAGCTGTTTTTT. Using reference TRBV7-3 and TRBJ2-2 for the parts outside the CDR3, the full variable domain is GAGVSQTPSNKVTEKGKYVELRCDPISGHTALYWYRQSLGQGPEFLIYFQGTGAADDSGLPNDRFFAVRPEGSVSTLKIQRTERGDSAVYLCASSPQTGNTGELFFGEGSRLTVL.

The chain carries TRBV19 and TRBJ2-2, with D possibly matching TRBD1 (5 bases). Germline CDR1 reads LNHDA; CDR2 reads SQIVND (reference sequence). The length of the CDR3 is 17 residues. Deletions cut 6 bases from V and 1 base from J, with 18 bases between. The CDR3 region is CASRGYSGAENTGELFF. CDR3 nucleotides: TGTGCCAGTAGGGGATATAGTGGGGCAGAGAACACCGGGGAGCTGTTTTTT.

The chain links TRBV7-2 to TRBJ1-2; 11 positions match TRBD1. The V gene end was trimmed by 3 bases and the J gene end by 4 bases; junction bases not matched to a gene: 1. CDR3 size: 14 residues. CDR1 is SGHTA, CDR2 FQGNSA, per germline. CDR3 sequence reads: CASSFGTGGYGYTF. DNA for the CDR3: TGTGCCAGCAGCTTTGGGACAGGGGGCTATGGCTACACCTTC.

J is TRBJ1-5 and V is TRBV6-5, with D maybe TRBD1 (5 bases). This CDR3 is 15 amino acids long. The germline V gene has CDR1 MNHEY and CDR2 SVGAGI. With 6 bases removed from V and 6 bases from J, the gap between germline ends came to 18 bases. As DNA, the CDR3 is TGTGCCAGCAGCCGGGGGGGGACGACAATTCAGCCCCAGCATTTT. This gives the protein CASSRGGTTIQPQHF.

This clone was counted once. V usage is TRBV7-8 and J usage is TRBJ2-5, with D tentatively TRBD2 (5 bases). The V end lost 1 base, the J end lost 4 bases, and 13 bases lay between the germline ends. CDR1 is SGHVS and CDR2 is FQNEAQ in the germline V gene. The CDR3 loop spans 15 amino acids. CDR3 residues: CASSLGGPGGETQYF. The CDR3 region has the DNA TGTGCCAGCAGCTTAGGCGGGCCCGGAGGAGAGACCCAGTACTTC.

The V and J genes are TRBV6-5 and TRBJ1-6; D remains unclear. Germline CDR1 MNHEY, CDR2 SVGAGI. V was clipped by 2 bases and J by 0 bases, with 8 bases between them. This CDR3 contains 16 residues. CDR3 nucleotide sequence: TGTGCCAGCAGTTACAGCCGAAGCTCCTATAATTCACCCCTCCACTTT. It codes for CASSYSRSSYNSPLHF.

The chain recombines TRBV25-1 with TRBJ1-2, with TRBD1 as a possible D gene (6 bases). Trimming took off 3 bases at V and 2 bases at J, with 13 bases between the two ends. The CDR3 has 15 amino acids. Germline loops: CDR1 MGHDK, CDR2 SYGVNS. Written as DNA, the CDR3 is TGTGCCAGCAGTGATTCAAGGGGGATCAACTATGGCTACACCTTC. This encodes CASSDSRGINYGYTF.

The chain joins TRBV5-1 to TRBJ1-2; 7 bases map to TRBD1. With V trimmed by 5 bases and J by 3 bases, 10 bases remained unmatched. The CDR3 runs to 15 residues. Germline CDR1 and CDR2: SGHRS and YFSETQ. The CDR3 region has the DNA TGCGCCAGCAGTCCGTCCCTTGGGACAGACTATGGCTACACCTTC. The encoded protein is CASSPSLGTDYGYTF.